The 5 T cell receptor beta chains given below trace back to one sample, sequenced in a study of blood T cell repertoires in COVID-19. The assay was immunoSEQ multiplex PCR, and TCRdb's table has in-frame clones only and misses some. Here the sample spans about 180,000 clones, 89% being singletons. The sample comprised peripheral blood. The receptors derive from a man in his late teens or twenties who had recovered from COVID-19.

V gene TRBV7-6 combines with J gene TRBJ2-7; maybe TRBD1 (6 bases). Germline V gene sequence: CDR1 SGHVS, CDR2 FNYEAQ. The V end was cut by 5 bases, the J end by 7 bases, with 15 bases between. This CDR3 is 13 amino acids long. CDR3 sequence reads: CASSVRDTGEQYF. For the CDR3, the DNA is TGTGCCAGCAGCGTCCGGGACACCGGGGAGCAGTACTTC.

This chain links TRBV10-3 with TRBJ2-1; TRBD2 matches at 12 bases. This CDR3 contains 12 residues. The germline V gene encodes CDR1 ENHRY and CDR2 SYGVKD. The ends lost 3 bases at V and 15 bases at J; junction bases unmatched: 3. The CDR3 region has the DNA TGTGCCATCAGTGACGTGACTAGCGGGGGGTTCTTC. It codes for CAISDVTSGGFF.

The chain links TRBV6-6 to TRBJ1-1; the D gene is possibly TRBD1 (5 bases). Germline V gene lookup returns CDR1 MNHNY and CDR2 SVGAGI (reference sequence). Trimming left V 6 bases short and J 8 bases short, with 13 bases between. There are 12 residues in the CDR3. DNA for the CDR3: TGTGCCAGCAGCCAAGGACACCCAGAAGCTTTCTTT. It yields the protein CASSQGHPEAFF.

The CDR3 sequence is CASKRTGGGNTEAFF. CDR3 bases: TGTGCCAGCAAAAGGACAGGGGGTGGGAACACTGAAGCTTTCTTT. The chain couples TRBV5-4 to TRBJ1-1; 10 positions match TRBD1. The CDR3 spans 15 residues. Losses at the gene ends were 6 bases for V and 1 base for J; bases not matched to a gene: 6. Germline CDR1 is SGHNT and CDR2 is YYREEE (reference sequence).

This chain uses TRBV19 with TRBJ2-7, with D perhaps matching TRBD1 (5 bases). V dropped 5 bases and J dropped 3 bases, with 11 bases sitting between them. The CDR3 runs to 13 residues. CDR1 and CDR2 from the germline V gene are LNHDA and SQIVND (reference sequence). As DNA, the CDR3 is TGTGCCAGTAGTTGGGGCATCTTCTACGAGCAGTACTTC. Amino acids: CASSWGIFYEQYF.